The 30 T cell receptor beta chains reported below all come from one sample, sequenced in a study of blood T cell repertoires in COVID-19. The table came from immunoSEQ multiplex PCR; TCRdb's copy has only in-frame clones and leaves some out. The sample has about 340,000 clones, more than 85% seen once. The specimen was PBMCs or T cells enriched from blood (not recorded which). These receptors were obtained from a woman aged 30 to 39 who had recovered from COVID-19.

The chain is built from TRBV7-2 and TRBJ2-7; 13 nucleotides align to TRBD2. Trimming cost V 1 base and J 2 bases; bases outside gene matches: 2. Germline CDR1 is SGHTA and CDR2 is FQGNSA. The CDR3 spans 16 residues. CDR3 DNA: TGTGCCAGCAGCTTAGGGACTAGCGGGGGCCCCTACGAGCAGTACTTC. Translation gives CASSLGTSGGPYEQYF.

The gene calls are TRBV7-8 and TRBJ2-3, with TRBD2 identical over 8 bases. V gave up 4 bases and J gave up 4 bases; unmatched junction bases: 13. CDR3 size: 17 residues. The V gene's germline CDR1 is SGHVS and CDR2 FQNEAQ. CDR3 loop: CASSSAPGLELSDTQYF. CDR3 in DNA: TGTGCCAGCAGCTCCGCCCCGGGACTAGAACTATCAGATACGCAGTATTTT.

The chain uses TRBV4-3 and TRBJ2-7; D unresolved. This CDR3 comprises 14 residues. CDR1 is LGHNA, CDR2 YSLEER, per germline. Trimming removed 4 bases at V and 3 bases at J, with 13 bases between. The CDR3: CASSPNSQNYEQYF. The CDR3 DNA is TGCGCCAGCAGCCCTAACTCGCAAAACTACGAGCAGTACTTC.

A single count supports this clone. This rearrangement joins TRBV4-3 to TRBJ2-1, with a tentative D call TRBD2 (6 bases). V was cut by 4 bases and J by 0 bases, with 13 bases left in between. CDR3 size: 16 residues. Germline V gene sequence: CDR1 LGHNA, CDR2 YSLEER. For the CDR3, the DNA is TGCGCCAGCAGCCCCCGCGGGAAGGGCTCCTACAATGAGCAGTTCTTC. It translates to CASSPRGKGSYNEQFF.

The chain is built from TRBV5-8 and TRBJ2-3, with 8 nucleotides matching TRBD1. In germline, CDR1 is SGHTS, CDR2 YDEGEE. V shed 4 bases, J shed 13 bases, and the junction held 5 bases outside the gene matches. The CDR3 has 11 residues. The CDR3 DNA reads as TGTGCCAGCAGCCTGGACAGGGTTGAGTATTTT. This translates into CASSLDRVEYF.

The chain has TRBV7-6 and TRBJ1-1, with D perhaps TRBD1 (5 bases). Trimming stripped 1 base from V and 3 bases from J, with 12 bases between. Germline CDR1 is SGHVS and CDR2 is FNYEAQ. The CDR3 runs to 15 residues. CDR3 coding DNA: TGTGCCAGCAGCTTAGACCAGGGAGGGGACACTGAAGCTTTCTTT. This encodes CASSLDQGGDTEAFF.

The rearrangement links TRBV28 to TRBJ1-5; D unresolved. In germline, CDR1 is MDHEN, CDR2 SYDVKM. Trimming stripped 2 bases from V and 7 bases from J, with 12 bases between. The CDR3 is 14 amino acids. CDR3 DNA sequence: TGTGCCAGCAGTTTAAGAACAGCCATACAGCCCCAGCATTTT. This encodes CASSLRTAIQPQHF.

This clone came up a few times. The chain has TRBV27 and TRBJ1-4, with TRBD1 as a possible D gene (6 bases). The CDR3 is 15 residues long. V lost 2 bases and J 4 bases, leaving 11 bases between the germline ends. Germline V gives CDR1 MNHEY, CDR2 SMNVEV (reference sequence). The CDR3 DNA reads TGTGCCAGCAGTTTAACAGGGCTGGGTAATGAAAAACTGTTTTTT. It encodes CASSLTGLGNEKLFF. The full variable domain, in which reference TRBV27 and TRBJ1-4 provide the parts outside the CDR3, is EAQVTQNPRYLITVTGKKLTVTCSQNMNHEYMSWYRQDPGLGLRQIYYSMNVEVTDKGDVPEGYKVSRKEKRNFPLILESPSPNQTSLYFCASSLTGLGNEKLFFGSGTQLSVL.

The chain is built from TRBV27 and TRBJ2-4; 7 bases fit TRBD1. Losses at the gene ends were 3 bases for V and 0 bases for J; bases not matched to a gene: 8. CDR3 length: 17 amino acids. The germline gives CDR1 MNHEY, CDR2 SMNVEV (reference sequence). This chain's CDR3 is CASSFLYRGLAKNIQYF. The CDR3 DNA follows: TGTGCCAGCAGTTTCCTTTACAGGGGATTAGCCAAAAACATTCAGTACTTC.

The V gene is TRBV4-3, the J gene TRBJ1-3; maybe TRBD1 (5 bases). Between the trimmed V and J ends, which lost 0 bases and 7 bases, there was a span of 19 bases. Germline lookup yields CDR1 LGHNA and CDR2 YSLEER. CDR3 size: 17 residues. The CDR3: CASSQDWGGTLSNTIYF. The CDR3 DNA follows: TGCGCCAGCAGCCAAGACTGGGGGGGGACCTTGTCGAACACCATATATTTT.

The V and J genes are TRBV7-8 and TRBJ1-5; 7 bases are a match to TRBD1. The CDR3 is made up of 15 amino acids. CDR1 SGHVS and CDR2 FQNEAQ come from the germline V gene. The V segment lost 1 base and the J segment 7 bases; nucleotides outside the gene matches: 7. CDR3 region: CASSLELQGEQPQHF. CDR3 sequence (DNA): TGTGCCAGCAGCTTAGAGCTGCAGGGGGAGCAGCCCCAGCATTTT.

The chain has TRBV4-2 and TRBJ2-7; TRBD2 is a possible D gene (5 bases). CDR1 is LGHNA, CDR2 YNFKEQ, per germline. The CDR3 is 14 amino acids. V was pared by 1 base and J by 7 bases, with 14 bases between. The chain's CDR3 is CASSQALREREQYF. Here the CDR3 DNA reads TGTGCCAGCAGCCAAGCTCTTCGGGAAAGGGAGCAGTACTTC.

The chain joins TRBV2 to TRBJ1-2, with unresolved D. This CDR3 comprises 12 residues. The germline V gene encodes CDR1 SNHLY and CDR2 FYNNEI. Between the trimmed V and J ends, which lost 6 bases and 8 bases, there was a span of 13 bases. The CDR3: CASRFPGSGYTF. The DNA of the CDR3 is TGTGCCAGCAGGTTCCCAGGTTCCGGCTACACCTTC.

The chain couples TRBV7-9 to TRBJ1-6, with 8 bases that match TRBD1. After removal of 4 bases from V and 7 bases from J, the junction contained 3 bases not matched to a gene. Germline lookup yields CDR1 SEHNR and CDR2 FQNEAQ (reference sequence). This CDR3 contains 14 residues. In nucleotides, the CDR3 is TGTGCCAGCAGCTCCCAGGGGGCAAATTCACCCCTCCACTTT. It encodes CASSSQGANSPLHF.

This chain links TRBV5-4 with TRBJ1-1; D is undetermined. Trimming left V 1 base short and J 2 bases short, with 6 bases between. Germline V gene lookup returns CDR1 SGHNT and CDR2 YYREEE (reference sequence). This CDR3 comprises 13 residues. CDR3: CASSLSKNTEAFF. The CDR3 nucleotides are TGTGCCAGCAGCTTGTCTAAAAACACTGAAGCTTTCTTT.

In this sample, this clone turned up once. This chain connects TRBV4-2 to TRBJ2-2; tentative D call: TRBD1 (5 bases). Per germline, CDR1 LGHNA and CDR2 YNFKEQ. CDR3 length: 18 residues. Deletions cut 2 bases from V and 3 bases from J, with 19 bases between. CDR3 loop: CASSQREGHRLHTGELFF. In DNA form, the CDR3 reads TGTGCCAGCAGCCAACGCGAAGGACACAGGCTACACACCGGGGAGCTGTTTTTT.

The chain links TRBV2 to TRBJ2-1, with D possibly TRBD1 on 5 matching bases. Germline assignment: CDR1 SNHLY and CDR2 FYNNEI. Trimming pared 8 bases from V and 1 base from J, leaving 12 bases between. The length of the CDR3 is 14 residues. CDR3 in amino acids: CASEQAFSYNEQFF. CDR3 DNA sequence: TGTGCCAGCGAACAGGCCTTTTCCTACAATGAGCAGTTCTTC.

J is TRBJ1-1 and V is TRBV29-1; 11 nucleotides line up with TRBD1. The ends lost 7 bases at V and 3 bases at J; junction bases unmatched: 1. Germline loops: CDR1 SQVTM, CDR2 ANQGSEA. There are 12 residues in the CDR3. CDR3 bases: TGCAGCGCGGGACAGGGGGACACTGAAGCTTTCTTT. This gives the protein CSAGQGDTEAFF.

This clone has just a few counts. The V and J genes are TRBV7-6 and TRBJ2-7; 10 bases are a match to TRBD2. Germline-derived CDR1 and CDR2 are SGHVS and FNYEAQ. The trim removed 1 base at V and 5 bases at J, leaving 8 bases unmatched. CDR3 length equals 16 residues. CDR3 sequence: CASSLVPSGSSHEQYF. The CDR3 DNA follows: TGTGCCAGCAGCTTAGTCCCTAGCGGGAGTAGCCACGAGCAGTACTTC.

J is TRBJ2-2 and V is TRBV5-1, with D tentatively TRBD1 (5 bases). This CDR3 is built from 15 residues. The V gene's germline CDR1 is SGHRS and CDR2 YFSETQ. The ends were cut back, 0 bases at V and 4 bases at J, with 10 bases in the middle. The CDR3 spells CASSLGGAPTGELFF. CDR3 coding DNA: TGCGCCAGCAGCTTGGGTGGGGCCCCCACCGGGGAGCTGTTTTTT. Full variable domain (rest looked up from reference TRBV5-1 and TRBJ2-2): KAGVTQTPRYLIKTRGQQVTLSCSPISGHRSVSWYQQTPGQGLQFLFEYFSETQRNKGNFPGRFSGRQFSNSRSEMNVSTLELGDSALYLCASSLGGAPTGELFFGEGSRLTVL.

The chain is built from TRBV2 and TRBJ1-2; no definite D call. The ends were cut back, 5 bases at V and 2 bases at J, with 9 bases in the middle. This CDR3 has 13 residues. The V gene's germline CDR1 is SNHLY and CDR2 FYNNEI. CDR3 in DNA: TGTGCCAGCAGTCAAACAGAAAACTATGGCTACACCTTC. Translated, it gives CASSQTENYGYTF. The full variable domain, in which reference TRBV2 and TRBJ1-2 provide the parts outside the CDR3, is EPEVTQTPSHQVTQMGQEVILRCVPISNHLYFYWYRQILGQKVEFLVSFYNNEISEKSEIFDDQFSVERPDGSNFTLKIRSTKLEDSAMYFCASSQTENYGYTFGSGTRLTVV.

Turning to this clone: Other DNA sequences within the sample encode an identical CDR3. The gene calls are TRBV28 and TRBJ1-1, with D perhaps matching TRBD1 (6 bases). Trimming stripped 2 bases from V and 1 base from J, with 8 bases between. Looked up from germline, CDR1 is MDHEN and CDR2 is SYDVKM. The CDR3 contains 14 residues. The CDR3: CASSLPTGNTEAFF. CDR3 sequence (DNA): TGTGCCAGCAGTTTACCGACAGGGAACACTGAAGCTTTCTTT.

The genes are TRBV5-1 and TRBJ2-1; TRBD2 agrees at 7 bases. From germline, CDR1 is SGHRS and CDR2 YFSETQ. The CDR3 spans 18 residues. Unmatched junction bases numbered 16, after V lost 4 bases and J lost 3 bases. This CDR3 is CASSDESDLAVYYNEQFF. CDR3 nucleotide sequence: TGCGCCAGCAGCGATGAAAGCGATCTAGCGGTTTACTACAATGAGCAGTTCTTC.

The V and J genes are TRBV28 and TRBJ2-7; 7 bases fit TRBD1. The V and J ends lost 5 bases and 3 bases, in that order; junction bases with no gene match: 7. CDR1 MDHEN and CDR2 SYDVKM come from the germline V gene. The CDR3 loop spans 14 amino acids. This chain's CDR3 is CASSRTGVGYEQYF. CDR3 coding DNA: TGTGCCAGCAGTCGCACAGGGGTTGGCTACGAGCAGTACTTC.

The chain has TRBV28 and TRBJ2-6; 7 bases fit TRBD2. The V segment lost 3 bases and the J segment 2 bases; nucleotides outside the gene matches: 7. Germline CDR1 is MDHEN and CDR2 is SYDVKM. This CDR3 comprises 17 residues. CDR3 residues: CASSFGGFGTGANVLTF. In nucleotides, the CDR3 is TGTGCCAGCAGTTTCGGGGGGTTCGGGACTGGGGCCAACGTCCTGACTTTC.

The rearrangement uses TRBV19 and TRBJ2-4; 8 bases match TRBD1. The CDR3 sequence is 14 residues long. V lost 5 bases and J lost 6; bases outside the gene matches: 6. CDR1 is LNHDA and CDR2 is SQIVND in the germline V gene (reference sequence). CDR3 sequence: CASSGGQERNIQYF. The CDR3 DNA is TGTGCCAGTAGTGGGGGACAGGAAAGAAACATTCAGTACTTC.

The chain employs TRBV3-1 (or the pseudogene TRBV3-2) and TRBJ1-2; D unclear. This CDR3 is 13 amino acids long. Between the trimmed V and J ends, which lost 0 bases and 8 bases, there was a span of 10 bases. CDR1 LGHDT and CDR2 YNNKEL come from the germline V gene (reference sequence). The DNA for the CDR3 is TGTGCCAGCAGCCAAGACGTCCGCGGGGGCTACACCTTC. Translation gives CASSQDVRGGYTF.

This chain links TRBV28 with TRBJ2-1; TRBD2 agrees at 7 bases. The CDR3 length is 14 residues. Germline CDR1 MDHEN, CDR2 SYDVKM. Trimming cost V 2 bases and J 9 bases; bases outside gene matches: 7. The chain's CDR3 is CASSLIGGSPEQFF. CDR3 nucleotides: TGTGCCAGCAGTTTAATCGGCGGGAGCCCTGAGCAGTTCTTC.

J is TRBJ2-2 and V is TRBV3-1 (or the pseudogene TRBV3-2), with 8 positions matching TRBD2. The germline V gene encodes CDR1 LGHDT and CDR2 YNNKEL (reference sequence). V trimming: 4 bases; J trimming: 6 bases; junction bases outside the gene matches: 7. There are 15 residues in the CDR3. CDR3 bases: TGTGCCAGCAGCCTAAACAGCGGGGGAGCCGGGGAGCTGTTTTTT. It yields the protein CASSLNSGGAGELFF.

V and J are TRBV19 and TRBJ2-7; D possibly corresponds to TRBD2 (6 bases). The ends were cut back, 6 bases at V and 7 bases at J, with 25 bases in the middle. Germline V CDR1 and CDR2: LNHDA, SQIVND (reference sequence). The CDR3 loop spans 16 amino acids. CDR3 in DNA: TGTGCCAGTAGACCCGGAGGGCCCCGCCACCCGGGTGAGCAGTACTTC. Protein: CASRPGGPRHPGEQYF.